Included here is one T cell receptor beta chain sequence, with context. No antigen is known for it. In the library, individual cDNA molecules carried attached unique molecular identifiers. TCRdb passed the 5' RACE reads through MiXCR, listing each CDR3 protein once. The sample contains about 49,000 distinct CDR3 sequences, roughly 6.5% of which appear only once. The sample is drawn from a study of early T cells in non-severe SARS-CoV-2 infection. Study in general: Sequenced material consisted of bulk RNA (from unsorted whole blood), and chains were unpaired.

General study findings and limits: Reliance on VDJdb matching favored anti-spike CD8 responses; private and CD4 specificities were missed.

In germline, CDR1 is DFQATT, CDR2 SNEGSKA (reference sequence). This CDR3 is 16 amino acids long. The germline V and J ends were trimmed by 0 bases and 1 base, with 15 bases remaining between them. The receptor was isolated from an adult who was a healthcare worker with PCR-confirmed SARS-CoV-2 infection or an uninfected control (not recorded which). The chain is built from TRBV20-1 and TRBJ1-1; D not certain. The starting material was whole blood, obtained at baseline. The CDR3 loop reads CSARDFALSRNTEAFF. As DNA, the CDR3 is TGCAGTGCTAGAGATTTTGCGTTGAGCAGGAACACTGAAGCTTTCTTT.